Shown below are 22 T cell receptor beta chains from a single sample sequenced in a study of blood T cell repertoires in COVID-19. Some clones are missing from TCRdb's copy, which holds only in-frame ones; the method was immunoSEQ multiplex PCR. The sample consists of approximately 300,000 clones, 75% to 95% of them appearing once. Specimen: peripheral blood. These receptor sequences come from a woman younger than 45 with COVID-19, enrolled during active disease.

The chain is built from TRBV5-1 and TRBJ1-4; TRBD1 is a possible D gene (6 bases). CDR1 is SGHRS and CDR2 is YFSETQ in the germline V gene. The V end was cut by 1 base, the J end by 8 bases, with 18 bases between. The CDR3 is 16 amino acids. The DNA of the CDR3 is TGCGCCAGCAGCTTGTCGTACAGGGCGGAGAGGGAAAAACTGTTTTTT. Translating gives CASSLSYRAEREKLFF.

The CDR3 nucleotides are TGTGCCAGCAAGAACCAGGGGAGCACAGATACGCAGTATTTT. Encoded protein: CASKNQGSTDTQYF. This rearrangement joins TRBV2 to TRBJ2-3; weak D call: TRBD1 (6 bases). The CDR3 loop spans 14 amino acids. Germline V gives CDR1 SNHLY, CDR2 FYNNEI. V was cut by 7 bases and J by 0 bases, with 11 bases left in between.

V is TRBV4-1 and J is TRBJ1-5; the match to TRBD1 covers 9 bases. V shed 4 bases, J shed 6 bases, and the junction held 13 bases outside the gene matches. The CDR3 length is 17 residues. The germline V gene encodes CDR1 MGHRA and CDR2 YSYEKL. DNA for the CDR3: TGCGCCAGCAGCCCAGGGCGGGGACAGGGATTCGGTCAGCCCCAGCATTTT. The encoded protein is CASSPGRGQGFGQPQHF.

This chain links TRBV3-1 (or the pseudogene TRBV3-2) with TRBJ2-7; 16 bases fit TRBD2. The CDR3 has 16 residues. V trimming: 5 bases; J trimming: 4 bases; junction bases outside the gene matches: 5. The germline V gene encodes CDR1 LGHDT and CDR2 YNNKEL (reference sequence). CDR3 protein: CASSETGLAGGYEQYF. The CDR3 bases are TGTGCCAGCAGCGAAACGGGACTAGCGGGAGGGTACGAGCAGTACTTC.

The rearrangement uses TRBV7-3 and TRBJ2-1, with D possibly being TRBD2 (6 bases). CDR1 and CDR2 (germline): SGHTA, FQGTGA. The ends were cut back, 4 bases at V and 8 bases at J, with 18 bases in the middle. The CDR3 spans 15 residues. The CDR3 DNA follows: TGTGCCAGCAGCTCCCCCCTAGGAGGGTCGGATGAGCAGTTCTTC. Its translation is CASSSPLGGSDEQFF.

The rearrangement links TRBV3-1 (or the pseudogene TRBV3-2) to TRBJ2-1, with a possible D match to TRBD1 (5 bases). Germline V gives CDR1 LGHDT, CDR2 YNNKEL (reference sequence). CDR3 length: 15 amino acids. V was pared by 0 bases and J by 8 bases, with 14 bases between. The CDR3, as DNA: TGTGCCAGCAGCCAAGAAACGGCAGGGAAAGATGAGCAGTTCTTC. It codes for CASSQETAGKDEQFF.

V is TRBV6-1 and J is TRBJ1-3; D unresolved. The V gene lost 4 bases and the J gene lost 4 bases, with 20 bases spanning the gap. Per the germline V gene, CDR1 is MNHNS and CDR2 is SASEGT. This CDR3 region has 17 residues. CDR3 in DNA: TGTGCCAGCAGTGTCAAACGGCTCTTGCAGGTCGGAAACACCATATATTTT. Its protein is CASSVKRLLQVGNTIYF.

This chain uses TRBV7-9 with TRBJ1-1; D perhaps matches TRBD1 (5 bases). The CDR3 is 14 amino acids. Germline-derived CDR1 and CDR2 are SEHNR and FQNEAQ (reference sequence). Trimming stripped 5 bases from V and 5 bases from J, with 15 bases between. The CDR3 nucleotides are TGTGCCAGCAGCCCGACAGTGCGGTCAACTGAAGCTTTCTTT. Translation gives CASSPTVRSTEAFF.

The CDR3: CASSLGQGGNYGYTF. As DNA, the CDR3 is TGTGCCAGCAGCTTGGGGCAGGGAGGAAACTATGGCTACACCTTC. The chain is built from TRBV5-4 and TRBJ1-2; weak D call: TRBD1 (5 bases). V was clipped by 0 bases and J by 2 bases, with 11 bases between them. CDR1 is SGHNT and CDR2 is YYREEE in the germline V gene (reference sequence). This CDR3 spans 15 amino acids.

This rearrangement joins TRBV28 to TRBJ1-1; 7 positions match TRBD1. The CDR3 has 13 residues. Trimming cost V 8 bases and J 7 bases; bases outside gene matches: 10. Germline-derived CDR1 and CDR2 are MDHEN and SYDVKM. In DNA form, the CDR3 reads TGTGCCAGCGGAAAACAGGGGTGGGATGAAGCTTTCTTT. Amino acid sequence: CASGKQGWDEAFF.

The chain uses TRBV2 and TRBJ1-6; D possibly corresponds to TRBD1 (5 bases). Germline loops: CDR1 SNHLY, CDR2 FYNNEI. The CDR3 totals 16 residues. With 0 bases removed from V and 7 bases from J, the gap between germline ends came to 13 bases. This CDR3 reads CASSEAGGGKNSPLHF. CDR3 DNA: TGTGCCAGCAGTGAAGCGGGGGGAGGGAAAAATTCACCCCTCCACTTT.

This chain links TRBV13 with TRBJ1-2; D perhaps matches TRBD1 (6 bases). CDR3 length: 16 amino acids. With 0 bases removed from V and 8 bases from J, the gap between germline ends came to 19 bases. CDR1 and CDR2 from the germline V gene are PRHDT and FYEKMQ (reference sequence). This CDR3 reads CASSLGAGAGHTGYTF. The CDR3 DNA is TGTGCCAGCAGCTTAGGAGCAGGGGCAGGTCATACGGGCTACACCTTC.

The V gene is TRBV15, the J gene TRBJ2-7, with 8 positions matching TRBD1. The CDR3 contains 16 residues. CDR1 and CDR2 from the germline V gene are LNHNV and YYDKDF (reference sequence). V gave up 5 bases and J gave up 0 bases; unmatched junction bases: 9. In nucleotides, the CDR3 is TGTGCCACCAGCCCGAGACAGGGGTCTAGCTCCTACGAGCAGTACTTC. Its translation is CATSPRQGSSSYEQYF. The full variable domain, completed using reference TRBV15 and TRBJ2-7, is DAMVIQNPRYQVTQFGKPVTLSCSQTLNHNVMYWYQQKSSQAPKLLFHYYDKDFNNEADTPDNFQSRRPNTSFCFLDIRSPGLGDTAMYLCATSPRQGSSSYEQYFGPGTRLTVT.

The V and J genes are TRBV28 and TRBJ2-7, with D tentatively TRBD1 (7 bases). The germline gives CDR1 MDHEN, CDR2 SYDVKM. This CDR3 has 14 residues. The V end lost 8 bases, the J end lost 4 bases, and 18 bases lay between the germline ends. The CDR3 nucleotides read TGTGCCAGCTATAGCGGTTACAGGGGATACGAGCAGTACTTC. It specifies CASYSGYRGYEQYF. Filled out from reference TRBV28 and TRBJ2-7, the complete variable domain reads DVKVTQSSRYLVKRTGEKVFLECVQDMDHENMFWYRQDPGLGLRLIYFSYDVKMKEKGDIPEGYSVSREKKERFSLILESASTNQTSMYLCASYSGYRGYEQYFGPGTRLTVT.

The chain recombines TRBV28 with TRBJ2-1; D remains unclear. The V end was cut by 2 bases, the J end by 7 bases, with 9 bases between. The CDR3 is made up of 13 amino acids. The germline V gene has CDR1 MDHEN and CDR2 SYDVKM. The DNA of the CDR3 is TGTGCCAGCAGTTTAGTGAACAAGAATGAGCAGTTCTTC. Protein: CASSLVNKNEQFF.

V usage is TRBV28 and J usage is TRBJ1-4; D may be TRBD1 (6 bases). The CDR3 consists of 14 residues. Germline assignment: CDR1 MDHEN and CDR2 SYDVKM. With 7 bases removed from V and 3 bases from J, the gap between germline ends came to 12 bases. The CDR3 loop is CASIPWGPNEKLFF. In nucleotides, the CDR3 is TGTGCCAGCATTCCCTGGGGGCCTAATGAAAAACTGTTTTTT.

In the case of this clone: Distinct nucleotide sequences in the sample also encode this CDR3. V and J are TRBV5-6 and TRBJ2-7, with TRBD1 matching 7 bases. The CDR3 sequence is 12 residues long. V lost 2 bases and J lost 4; bases outside the gene matches: 0. The germline gives CDR1 SGHDT, CDR2 YYEEEE. The CDR3 DNA sequence: TGTGCCAGCAGCTTACAGGGGTACGAGCAGTACTTC. It encodes CASSLQGYEQYF.

The CDR3 DNA is TGTGCCAGCAGTGAAAGGGGGACAGGGCCCCGGGGCTACACCTTC. Its protein product is CASSERGTGPRGYTF. This rearrangement joins TRBV6-1 to TRBJ1-2; TRBD1 matches at 9 bases. The CDR3 covers 15 residues. J lost 8 bases, V lost 2 bases, and 9 bases had no gene match. Germline lookup yields CDR1 MNHNS and CDR2 SASEGT.

The chain recombines TRBV30 with TRBJ2-2; 7 bases line up with TRBD2. V shed 0 bases and J 6 bases; nucleotides not matched to a gene: 10. Germline loops: CDR1 GTSNPN, CDR2 SVGIG (reference sequence). The CDR3 has 16 residues. DNA for the CDR3: TGTGCCTGGAGTGTACTTGAAACTAGCGCGTCCGGGGAGCTGTTTTTT. Translating it yields CAWSVLETSASGELFF.

In DNA form, the CDR3 reads TGTGCCAGCAGCAAGCCGAGCGGAAAACTGTTTTTT. It translates to CASSKPSGKLFF. The chain couples TRBV5-6 to TRBJ1-4; no firm D call. The CDR3 has 12 residues. V shed 4 bases and J shed 10 bases, with 11 bases lying between them. The germline V gene encodes CDR1 SGHDT and CDR2 YYEEEE.

The CDR3 sequence is CASTPDYTSLNEQFF. CDR3 DNA sequence: TGTGCCAGCACCCCGGACTACACCTCCCTCAATGAGCAGTTCTTC. V is TRBV6-5 and J is TRBJ2-1; TRBD2 is a possible D gene (6 bases). V was pared by 7 bases and J by 6 bases, with 19 bases between. The CDR3 length is 15 residues. CDR1 is MNHEY, CDR2 SVGAGI, per germline.

The chain has TRBV7-6 and TRBJ2-7; D is ambiguous. CDR1 is SGHVS, CDR2 FNYEAQ, per germline. V gave up 1 base and J gave up 1 base, with 14 bases separating them. The CDR3 loop spans 16 amino acids. The CDR3 coding sequence is TGTGCCAGCAGCTTAGGGTCGGAGTTGGTGTCCTACGAGCAGTACTTC. Protein sequence: CASSLGSELVSYEQYF.